This T cell receptor (beta chain) is drawn from a study of shared clonotypes between healthy human individuals. Across the whole study: Each donor had three CD4 naive, three CD4 memory, two CD8 naive and one CD8 memory plate. General study points: Donor scarcity curtailed the genetic and exposure-history diversity represented herein.

Details on this clone: What it binds is not known.

Some clones are missing from TCRdb's copy, which holds only in-frame ones; the method was immunoSEQ multiplex PCR. The sample has millions of clones, more than 85% seen once. The CDR3 runs to 13 residues. The germline V gene has CDR1 SEHNR and CDR2 FQNEAQ (reference sequence). J gave up 7 bases and V 4 bases, and 4 bases lay outside the gene matches. This TCR came from a man younger than 35 in good health. Some clones in this sample may be carry-over from other donors' samples. The chain joins TRBV7-9 to TRBJ2-7; 10 bases are shared with TRBD1. The sample consisted of naive CD4+ T cells from PBMCs. Regarding subset: CD45RA+ positively selected. The CDR3, as DNA: TGTGCCAGCAGCTCCCGGGACAGGGGTGAGCAGTACTTC. This sequence encodes CASSSRDRGEQYF.